This is a list of T cell receptor beta chains from one sample in a study of T cell responses to AZD1222 COVID-19 vaccine. The method was immunoSEQ multiplex PCR; TCRdb's version includes in-frame clones alone and lacks a portion of them. This sample yields just over 150,000 clones, of which 90% are seen a single time; approximately 2% belongs to the top ten. The specimen was peripheral blood, collected on day 0 of AZD1222 vaccination. These receptors all come from an adult in good health. CDR3s include the opening cysteine and the closing phenylalanine or tryptophan. D genes are given only for firm matches. A row's size may be missing; if present it is once, few, many or a size class.

V gene	J gene	D gene	clone size	CDR3 DNA	CDR3 protein
TRBV28	TRBJ1-4	NA	once	TGTGCCAGCAGTTTCCCCCTGGGCGAAAAACTGTTTTTT	CASSFPLGEKLFF
TRBV11-3	TRBJ2-7	NA	NA	TGTGCCAGCAGCTTAGTCCCGACAGACAGGGACTGTAGGTACGAGCAGTACTTC	CASSLVPTDRDCRYEQYF
TRBV7-2	TRBJ2-3	NA	NA	TGTGCCAGCAGCTTACCTCAGAGCACAGATACGCAGTATTTT	CASSLPQSTDTQYF
TRBV4-3	TRBJ2-7	TRBD1	NA	TGCGCCAGCAGCCAAGACCAGGGGGTCTCCTACGAGCAGTACTTC	CASSQDQGVSYEQYF
TRBV3-1/TRBV3-2	TRBJ2-1	NA	NA	TGTGCCAGCAGCCAAGAAAGCGGGTACTACAATGAGCAGTTCTTC	CASSQESGYYNEQFF
TRBV28	TRBJ1-5	TRBD1	NA	TGTGCCAGCAGCCGGACAGGGACGGTGTATGGCAATCAGCCCCAGCATTTT	CASSRTGTVYGNQPQHF
TRBV6-5	TRBJ2-1	NA	NA	TGTGCCAGCAGGACTCGGAATGAGCAGTTCTTC	CASRTRNEQFF
TRBV24-1	TRBJ2-1	NA	NA	TGTGCCACCAGTGACGTAGCGGCAAGCTCCTACAATGAGCAGTTCTTC	CATSDVAASSYNEQFF
TRBV7-3	TRBJ2-1	NA	NA	TGTGCCAGCAGCCGGACAGACTACAATGAGCAGTTCTTC	CASSRTDYNEQFF
TRBV6-5	TRBJ2-1	TRBD2	NA	TGTGCCAGCAGTTCAGCCCTAGCGGTCGCCTACAATGAGCAGTTCTTC	CASSSALAVAYNEQFF
TRBV7-2	TRBJ2-5	NA	NA	TGTGCCAGCAGCTTGGCAGGAGCCCAAGAGACCCAGTACTTC	CASSLAGAQETQYF
TRBV4-2	TRBJ1-5	TRBD1	once	TGTGCCAGCAGCCAAGACACAGGGGCAGGTCAGCCCCAGCATTTT	CASSQDTGAGQPQHF
TRBV24-1	TRBJ2-1	NA	NA	TGTGCCGCCGGACCCGGGTACCACAATGAGCAGTTCTTC	CAAGPGYHNEQFF
TRBV9	TRBJ2-1	TRBD2	NA	TGTGCCAGCAGCGTAGGGATAGCGGGAGCTAACTACAATGAGCAGTTCTTC	CASSVGIAGANYNEQFF
TRBV6-5	TRBJ1-1	NA	few	TGTGCCAGCAGTTACTCGCTTTTTAAGTTCAACACTGAAGCTTTCTTT	CASSYSLFKFNTEAFF
TRBV12-3/TRBV12-4	TRBJ1-4	NA	NA	TGTGCCAGCAGTTTGGACCACGATGAAAAACTGTTTTTT	CASSLDHDEKLFF
TRBV19	TRBJ1-6	TRBD1	NA	TGTGCCAGTAGTATCACCCTGACAGGGGGGAATTCACCCCTCCACTTT	CASSITLTGGNSPLHF